This entry features one T cell receptor beta chain sequence. Its target is unknown. This sample was included in a study of Ad26.COV2.S vaccination and SARS-CoV-2 variants. Study-level information: Intramuscular Ad26.COV2.S doses were given once or twice, 56 days apart. Study-level points and caveats: Reported post-vaccination CD8+ and CD4+ T cell responses to spike showed substantial breadth. Total responses of T cells may have been underestimated by the analyses of TCR breadth and depth. Whether participants received vaccine or placebo, their non-spike TCR breadth was similar.

Trimming removed 4 bases from V and 4 bases from J; junction bases left unmatched: 6. Germline V gene data show CDR1 as SGHRS and CDR2 as YFSETQ. This CDR3 is 15 amino acids long. Described treatment: 19 received Ad26.COV2.S at low or high dose, single or two shots; about 5 received placebo; per-sample allocation not given. The samples were gathered on day 63 after the first injection of vaccine or placebo. This table comes from immunoSEQ multiplex PCR, and its TCRdb copy is limited to in-frame clones, with some not included. Of around 300,000 clones listed, about 88% are singletons. The receptor comes from a person between 18 and 59 years old who received the Ad26.COV2.S COVID-19 vaccine or a placebo. The sample consisted of peripheral blood, taken in a trial of Ad26.COV2.S vaccine versus placebo. The chain carries TRBV5-1 and TRBJ2-1; 9 bases fit TRBD1. The CDR3 loop is CASSTQTGGYNEQFF. DNA for the CDR3: TGCGCCAGCAGCACCCAGACAGGGGGGTACAATGAGCAGTTCTTC.